The source of this T cell receptor (beta chain) is a study of T cells after yellow fever vaccination. Study-wide results and caveats: A weaker but faster secondary response was observed, peaking on day 5 versus 15. FACS-sorted repertoires might harbor abundant contaminating clonotypes from the bulk population.

This clonotype was found a few times. Its antigen is undetermined. Researchers made TCR cDNA using 5'RACE template switching, and this step added a universal primer site and UMIs. TCRdb analysed the 5' RACE reads with MiXCR anew, one entry per CDR3 protein. Of approximately 140,000 distinct CDR3 sequences listed, about 7.7% are singletons. The CDR3 runs to 15 residues. Trimming took 4 bases from V and 3 from J, leaving 13 bases between them. Germline lookup yields CDR1 KGHSH and CDR2 LQKENI. This clonotype was obtained from a man aged 30 to 45 who received the YFV17D yellow fever vaccine. The chain links TRBV18 to TRBJ2-1; no definite D call. The sample was CD4+ T cells sorted from PBMCs, taken 5 days after the yellow fever booster vaccination. Here the CDR3 reads CASSLMGAGYNEQFF. CDR3 sequence (DNA): TGTGCCAGCTCACTCATGGGTGCCGGCTACAATGAGCAGTTCTTC. The full variable domain, with the rest looked up from reference TRBV18 and TRBJ2-1, is NAGVMQNPRHLVRRRGQEARLRCSPMKGHSHVYWYRQLPEEGLKFMVYLQKENIIDESGMPKERFSAEFPKEGPSILRIQQVVRGDSAAYFCASSLMGAGYNEQFFGPGTRLTVL.